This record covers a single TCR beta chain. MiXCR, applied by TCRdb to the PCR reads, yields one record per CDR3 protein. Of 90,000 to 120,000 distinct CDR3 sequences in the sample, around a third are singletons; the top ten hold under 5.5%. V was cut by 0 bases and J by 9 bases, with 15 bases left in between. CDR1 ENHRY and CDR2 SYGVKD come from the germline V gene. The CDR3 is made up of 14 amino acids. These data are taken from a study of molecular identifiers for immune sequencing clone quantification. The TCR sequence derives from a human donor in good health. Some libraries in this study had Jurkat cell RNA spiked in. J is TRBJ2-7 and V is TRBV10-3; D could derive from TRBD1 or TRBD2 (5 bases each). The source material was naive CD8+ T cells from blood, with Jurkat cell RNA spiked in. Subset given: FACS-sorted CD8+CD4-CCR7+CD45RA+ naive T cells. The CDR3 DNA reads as TGTGCCATCAGTGAGTCGGGGGTCGACAACGTGCAGTACTTC. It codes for CAISESGVDNVQYF.